What follows are 28 T cell receptor beta chains derived from one specimen sequenced in a study of cytomegalovirus exposure and HLA in healthy donors. The PCR was carried out with 60 Vbeta primers and 13 Jbeta primers. Profiling relied on immunoSEQ multiplex PCR, and the TCRdb table lists in-frame clones only, not all of them. This sample has fewer than 140,000 clones; 60% to 75% occur once, and the top ten carry 2.5% to 3.5%. Sequencing input: PBMCs. The receptor set was obtained from a male donor in good health and CMV-seropositive.

The chain combines TRBV7-3 with TRBJ2-1; TRBD1 agrees at 9 bases. Germline V gene sequence: CDR1 SGHTA, CDR2 FQGTGA. The CDR3 length is 13 residues. J gave up 6 bases and V 6 bases, and 3 bases lay outside the gene matches. Written as DNA, the CDR3 is TGTGCCAGCAGGCCGACAGGGGGCAATGAGCAGTTCTTC. Encoded protein: CASRPTGGNEQFF.

The V and J genes are TRBV29-1 and TRBJ2-7; 9 bases match TRBD1. CDR1 and CDR2 (germline): SQVTM, ANQGSEA. This CDR3 comprises 13 residues. J lost 6 bases, V lost 4 bases, and 7 bases had no gene match. The CDR3 DNA reads TGCAGCGTTGCCGGACAGGGGACCCGCGAGCAGTACTTC. It is translated as CSVAGQGTREQYF.

The rearrangement links TRBV6-5 to TRBJ2-7; 8 bases are shared with TRBD1. J lost 5 bases, V lost 6 bases, and 9 bases had no gene match. Germline lookup yields CDR1 MNHEY and CDR2 SVGAGI. The CDR3 sequence is 14 residues long. CDR3 in amino acids: CASSAAGGEHEQYF. CDR3 coding DNA: TGTGCCAGCAGCGCGGCAGGGGGCGAACACGAGCAGTACTTC.

Note on this clone: The junction differs from germline at one of its ends, possibly a read error. The chain joins TRBV25-1 to TRBJ1-2; D is unclear. Per germline, CDR1 MGHDK and CDR2 SYGVNS. The length of the CDR3 is 13 residues. This CDR3 is CASRGAGSHGYPF. CDR3 bases: TGTGCCAGCAGGGGCGCGGGCTCTCATGGCTACCCCTTC.

The chain couples TRBV7-3 to TRBJ2-1, with D possibly TRBD2 on 5 matching bases. Germline V gene sequence: CDR1 SGHTA, CDR2 FQGTGA. V lost 4 bases to trimming and J lost 9 bases, with 13 bases between them. The CDR3 loop spans 13 amino acids. Here the CDR3 reads CASSSPPGVEQFF. The CDR3 DNA reads TGTGCCAGCAGCTCACCCCCCGGGGTTGAGCAGTTCTTC.

This chain links TRBV28 with TRBJ2-5; D is possibly TRBD2 (6 bases). The CDR3 sequence is 16 residues long. Germline CDR1 MDHEN, CDR2 SYDVKM. Trimming took off 5 bases at V and 2 bases at J, with 18 bases between the two ends. CDR3 residues: CASSALGAGKQETQYF. CDR3 in DNA: TGTGCCAGCAGTGCCCTCGGTGCGGGAAAGCAAGAGACCCAGTACTTC.

There are a few counts of this clone. V is TRBV7-3 and J is TRBJ2-5; D perhaps matches TRBD2 (5 bases). The ends were cut back, 5 bases at V and 5 bases at J, with 15 bases in the middle. This CDR3 region has 14 residues. Germline V gene lookup returns CDR1 SGHTA and CDR2 FQGTGA. CDR3 coding DNA: TGTGCCAGCAGCCCGGGAAACCAAGATGAGACCCAGTACTTC. Protein sequence: CASSPGNQDETQYF.

In DNA, the CDR3 is TGTGCCAGCAGCGTAGAGGCCAGGGCCCAGCAGTACTTC. Translated: CASSVEARAQQYF. V and J are TRBV9 and TRBJ2-7, with D tentatively TRBD1 (5 bases). Germline values: CDR1 SGDLS, CDR2 YYNGEE. Between the trimmed V and J ends, which lost 0 bases and 8 bases, there was a span of 12 bases. The length of the CDR3 is 13 residues. Together with reference TRBV9 and TRBJ2-7, the CDR3 gives the full variable domain: DSGVTQTPKHLITATGQRVTLRCSPRSGDLSVYWYQQSLDQGLQFLIQYYNGEERAKGNILERFSAQQFPDLHSELNLSSLELGDSALYFCASSVEARAQQYFGPGTRLTVT.

The V and J genes are TRBV10-1 and TRBJ2-7, with 11 nucleotides matching TRBD1. With V trimmed by 5 bases and J by 0 bases, 12 bases remained unmatched. Germline CDR1 and CDR2: WNHNN and SYGVQD (reference sequence). The length of the CDR3 is 18 residues. The CDR3 sequence is CASSTRGTGGSSSYEQYF. For the CDR3, the DNA is TGCGCCAGCAGTACTCGCGGGACAGGGGGTTCAAGCTCCTACGAGCAGTACTTC.

J is TRBJ2-7 and V is TRBV7-8; D ambiguous. Trimming took off 4 bases at V and 5 bases at J, with 9 bases between the two ends. The CDR3 has 12 amino acids. CDR1 SGHVS and CDR2 FQNEAQ come from the germline V gene. This CDR3 is CASSWSPDEQYF. In DNA, the CDR3 is TGTGCCAGCAGCTGGAGTCCGGACGAGCAGTACTTC.

The rearrangement joins TRBV5-4 to TRBJ2-7, with 7 positions matching TRBD1. The length of the CDR3 is 14 residues. Trimming at V came to 3 bases and at J to 2 bases, leaving 5 bases not matched to a gene. Looked up from germline, CDR1 is SGHNT and CDR2 is YYREEE (reference sequence). CDR3 region: CASSSRTGTYEQYF. CDR3 nucleotide sequence: TGTGCCAGCAGCTCCAGGACAGGCACCTACGAGCAGTACTTC.

There are a few counts of this clone. The CDR3 loop is CASSSKAGGPTDTQYF. DNA of the CDR3: TGTGCCAGCAGTTCCAAAGCGGGGGGACCCACAGATACGCAGTATTTT. The rearrangement uses TRBV6-5 and TRBJ2-3, with 9 bases lining up with TRBD2. The V gene's germline CDR1 is MNHEY and CDR2 SVGAGI. The CDR3 is 16 residues long. V dropped 4 bases and J dropped 2; count of bases not matched to a gene: 7.

The chain carries TRBV27 and TRBJ2-7; 9 positions match TRBD2. V trimming: 6 bases; J trimming: 6 bases; junction bases outside the gene matches: 9. This CDR3 spans 14 amino acids. CDR1 is MNHEY, CDR2 SMNVEV, per germline (reference sequence). CDR3 DNA: TGTGCCAGCAGGGGGGCGGGAGGGCCGGGCGAGCAGTACTTC. The encoded protein is CASRGAGGPGEQYF.

This sequence joins TRBV7-2 and TRBJ2-3, with 8 bases identical to TRBD1. The CDR3 loop spans 15 amino acids. CDR1 is SGHTA, CDR2 FQGNSA, per germline. After removal of 1 base from V and 3 bases from J, the junction contained 3 bases not matched to a gene. The CDR3: CASSLGQGATDTQYF. Written as DNA, the CDR3 is TGTGCCAGCAGCTTAGGGCAGGGGGCGACAGATACGCAGTATTTT. The complete variable domain, with remaining parts taken from reference TRBV7-2 and TRBJ2-3, reads GAGVSQSPSNKVTEKGKDVELRCDPISGHTALYWYRQSLGQGLEFLIYFQGNSAPDKSGLPSDRFSAERTGGSVSTLTIQRTQQEDSAVYLCASSLGQGATDTQYFGPGTRLTVL.

The V and J genes are TRBV27 and TRBJ2-7; tentative D call: TRBD2 (6 bases). The CDR3 covers 15 residues. Germline CDR1 reads MNHEY; CDR2 reads SMNVEV (reference sequence). V lost 7 bases to trimming and J lost 2 bases, with 18 bases between them. CDR3 region: CASNPIGDSAYEQYF. CDR3 nucleotide sequence: TGTGCCAGCAACCCGATAGGGGACTCAGCCTACGAGCAGTACTTC.

This chain joins TRBV7-8 and TRBJ2-1; 8 positions agree with TRBD1. CDR1 SGHVS and CDR2 FQNEAQ come from the germline V gene. This CDR3 is built from 14 residues. With 0 bases clipped from V and 7 bases from J, the junction kept 2 bases outside the gene matches. CDR3 loop: CASSLAQGANEQFF. CDR3 nucleotides: TGTGCCAGCAGCTTAGCCCAGGGGGCGAATGAGCAGTTCTTC. The entire variable domain, with the rest obtained from reference TRBV7-8 and TRBJ2-1, is as follows: GAGVSQSPRYKVAKRGQDVALRCDPISGHVSLFWYQQALGQGPEFLTYFQNEAQLDKSGLPSDRFFAERPEGSVSTLKIQRTQQEDSAVYLCASSLAQGANEQFFGPGTRLTVL.

This chain links TRBV13 with TRBJ1-2; 8 bases map to TRBD1. CDR3 length: 15 amino acids. V was pared by 5 bases and J by 6 bases, with 11 bases of the junction left unmatched. CDR1 PRHDT and CDR2 FYEKMQ come from the germline V gene (reference sequence). In DNA form, the CDR3 reads TGTGCCAGCAGCCGAACCGGACAGGGCCTGGATGGCTACACCTTC. It translates to CASSRTGQGLDGYTF.

This rearrangement joins TRBV19 to TRBJ2-3, with 9 bases that match TRBD1. This CDR3 comprises 15 residues. The ends lost 5 bases at V and 1 base at J; junction bases unmatched: 4. Germline V gene data show CDR1 as LNHDA and CDR2 as SQIVND (reference sequence). The DNA of the CDR3 is TGTGCCAGTAGTGCTGGGACAGGGCGCACAGATACGCAGTATTTT. It encodes CASSAGTGRTDTQYF.

The genes are TRBV19 and TRBJ1-2, with D uncertain. Trimming removed 7 bases at V and 2 bases at J, with 14 bases between. In germline, CDR1 is LNHDA, CDR2 SQIVND (reference sequence). The CDR3 sequence is 14 residues long. In nucleotides, the CDR3 is TGTGCCAGTACCCCTGCGCCACAGAACTATGGCTACACCTTC. Encoded protein: CASTPAPQNYGYTF.

V and J are TRBV4-2 and TRBJ2-2, with TRBD2 matching 12 bases. Trimming cost V 0 bases and J 6 bases; bases outside gene matches: 5. Germline V gene data show CDR1 as LGHNA and CDR2 as YNFKEQ. This CDR3 is 17 amino acids long. The CDR3 is CASSQDPSGGAAGELFF. The CDR3 DNA follows: TGTGCCAGCAGCCAAGATCCTAGCGGGGGGGCAGCCGGGGAGCTGTTTTTT.

The chain combines TRBV5-6 with TRBJ1-1; TRBD1 might be the D (5 bases). Trimming took 3 bases from V and 0 from J, leaving 6 bases between them. This CDR3 region has 13 residues. Germline CDR1 reads SGHDT; CDR2 reads YYEEEE. The CDR3: CASSSGLNTEAFF. CDR3 coding DNA: TGTGCCAGCAGCTCAGGGTTGAACACTGAAGCTTTCTTT.

The rearrangement joins TRBV6-1 to TRBJ1-1; 9 nucleotides align to TRBD1. Germline CDR1 is MNHNS and CDR2 is SASEGT. The V and J ends lost 0 bases and 7 bases, in that order; junction bases with no gene match: 6. CDR3 length equals 15 residues. The CDR3 protein is CASSEAPGQGDEAFF. The CDR3 nucleotides read TGTGCCAGCAGTGAAGCTCCGGGACAGGGTGATGAAGCTTTCTTT.

This clone was recorded a few times. The chain has TRBV6-6 and TRBJ2-7; a possible D gene is TRBD1 (6 bases). Trimming removed 4 bases from V and 1 base from J, with 8 bases in between. This CDR3 comprises 13 residues. Germline-derived CDR1 and CDR2 are MNHNY and SVGAGI (reference sequence). CDR3: CASSSTGSYEQYF. The CDR3 DNA reads TGTGCCAGCAGTTCTACAGGGTCCTACGAGCAGTACTTC.

The chain has TRBV29-1 and TRBJ2-5; D gene unclear. Trimming removed 4 bases from V and 9 bases from J, with 15 bases in between. In germline, CDR1 is SQVTM, CDR2 ANQGSEA. The CDR3 covers 12 residues. The CDR3 sequence is CSVVEVPFPQYF. DNA for the CDR3: TGCAGCGTTGTCGAGGTACCCTTTCCCCAGTACTTC.

The CDR3 protein is CAISREGRNEQFF. In DNA form, the CDR3 reads TGTGCCATCAGCCGGGAGGGCCGGAATGAGCAGTTCTTC. J is TRBJ2-1 and V is TRBV10-3; the match to TRBD2 covers 8 bases. Germline V lookup: CDR1 ENHRY, CDR2 SYGVKD. This CDR3 contains 13 residues. J lost 7 bases, V lost 6 bases, and 5 bases had no gene match.

The genes are TRBV19 and TRBJ1-1; D might be TRBD1 (5 bases). Germline V CDR1 and CDR2: LNHDA, SQIVND (reference sequence). CDR3 size: 12 residues. Between the trimmed V and J ends, which lost 8 bases and 1 base, there was a span of 8 bases. The CDR3 here is CASLDRNTEAFF. The CDR3, as DNA: TGTGCCAGTCTAGACAGGAACACTGAAGCTTTCTTT.

On this clone: At one end, the junction sequence differs from germline, possibly due to a read error. V and J are TRBV5-6 and TRBJ1-2, with D tentatively TRBD1 (5 bases). This CDR3 contains 15 residues. The germline CDR1 and CDR2 sequences are SGHDT and YYEEEE. The DNA for the CDR3 is TGTGCCAGCAGCTCGGGTGATACGGGGGTAAATGGCTACCCCTTC. Its translation: CASSSGDTGVNGYPF.

This chain connects TRBV7-2 to TRBJ2-5; 7 positions match TRBD2. Losses at the gene ends were 6 bases for V and 7 bases for J; bases not matched to a gene: 5. Germline values: CDR1 SGHTA, CDR2 FQGNSA. This CDR3 is built from 12 residues. As DNA, the CDR3 is TGTGCCAGCAGGCCCGCTAGCGGGACCCAGTACTTC. Translating gives CASRPASGTQYF.